This passage covers 22 T cell receptor beta chains from one sample sequenced in a study of T cells in Graves' hyperthyroidism and ophthalmopathy (dated by TCRdb to the late 2010s). Preparation of the library involved multiplex PCR. TCRdb records Illumina HiSeq 2000 as the sequencer. TCR beta CDR3 regions were amplified from RNA transcripts. A first-round RT-PCR of the TCR CDR3 used the HTBI primer set with the Qiagen OneStep RT-PCR kit. TCRdb applied fastp at Q25 and MiXCR to the public reads, then kept only in-frame beta chains. Merged by CDR3 protein, the rows form single entries marked with the most common genes and DNA. The sample has 550,000 to 600,000 distinct CDR3 sequences on record, approximately 44% of them singletons. The leading ten clones occupy about 20% of the sample. The source material was peripheral blood or thyroid tissue (not recorded which). These receptors were collected from an adult woman with Graves' disease, either hyperthyroidism or ophthalmopathy (not recorded which).

Concerning this clonotype: This could be a read error, since a much larger clone is one nucleotide away. The V call is TRBV12-3 or TRBV12-4, the J call TRBJ1-1; D unresolved. V was clipped by 1 base and J by 7 bases, with 13 bases between them. The CDR3 totals 14 residues. CDR3 DNA: TGTGCCAGCAGTTTAGGGCGGCAGCCGCTTGAAGCTTTCTTT. This translates into CASSLGRQPLEAFF.

This clonotype was detected a few times. The chain employs TRBV10-3 and TRBJ1-1; tentatively, D is TRBD1 (5 bases). Germline values: CDR1 ENHRY, CDR2 SYGVKD. The CDR3 covers 15 residues. The V end lost 2 bases, the J end lost 1 base, and 11 bases lay between the germline ends. The CDR3 DNA reads as TGTGCCATCAGTGAGCCCCAAGGGGCGAACACTGAAGCTTTCTTT. Its protein is CAISEPQGANTEAFF.

This clonotype was detected many times. Its ends do not fully match the called genes, so a read error is possible. V is TRBV5-6 and J is TRBJ2-7, with D possibly TRBD2 on 5 matching bases. This CDR3 spans 11 amino acids. The V gene's germline CDR1 is SGHDT and CDR2 YYEEEE. Written as DNA, the CDR3 is TGTGCCAGCAGCGAGGGTAAAGGCGTGAACTTC. Translation gives CASSEGKGVNF.

As to this clonotype: This sequence may be a read error, since a much larger clone differs from it by one base. The chain employs TRBV7-9 and TRBJ2-2; 7 positions agree with TRBD1. V lost 8 bases and J lost 6; bases outside the gene matches: 9. The germline CDR1 and CDR2 sequences are SEHNR and FQNEAQ (reference sequence). This CDR3 comprises 14 residues. The chain's CDR3 is CASGSTGSAGELFF. CDR3 sequence (DNA): TGTGCCAGCGGCTCGACAGGGTCCGCCGGGGAGCTGTTTTTT.

V and J are TRBV24-1 and TRBJ1-2; no clear D gene. Trimming left V 4 bases short and J 6 bases short, with 5 bases between. The CDR3 totals 11 residues. Germline V gives CDR1 KGHDR, CDR2 SFDVKD. CDR3 in amino acids: CATSDPHGYTF. CDR3 sequence (DNA): TGTGCCACCAGTGACCCACATGGCTACACCTTC.

This clonotype was recorded a few times. The chain has TRBV18 and TRBJ2-5; 8 bases align to TRBD2. With 0 bases clipped from V and 2 bases from J, the junction kept 11 bases outside the gene matches. The CDR3 totals 18 residues. Germline V gene data show CDR1 as KGHSH and CDR2 as LQKENI. In nucleotides, the CDR3 is TGTGCCAGCTCACCACCGATCTTTTCTAGCGGGCTTCAAGAGACCCAGTACTTC. This gives the protein CASSPPIFSSGLQETQYF. Full variable domain (rest looked up from reference TRBV18 and TRBJ2-5): NAGVMQNPRHLVRRRGQEARLRCSPMKGHSHVYWYRQLPEEGLKFMVYLQKENIIDESGMPKERFSAEFPKEGPSILRIQQVVRGDSAAYFCASSPPIFSSGLQETQYFGPGTRLLVL.

This clonotype was detected many times. V usage is TRBV5-1 and J usage is TRBJ2-2; tentatively, D is TRBD1 (6 bases). The CDR3 length is 15 residues. CDR1 is SGHRS and CDR2 is YFSETQ in the germline V gene. Trimming took 1 base from V and 3 from J, leaving 10 bases between them. CDR3 sequence: CASSLLGADTGELFF. In DNA, the CDR3 is TGCGCCAGCAGCTTGTTGGGGGCAGACACCGGGGAGCTGTTTTTT.

This clonotype was seen at least ten times. The chain combines TRBV4-1 with TRBJ1-2; TRBD1 agrees at 9 bases. CDR3 length: 14 residues. The germline V gene has CDR1 MGHRA and CDR2 YSYEKL. The V and J ends lost 2 bases and 6 bases, in that order; junction bases with no gene match: 4. The CDR3 loop is CASSQPGQGNGYTF. The CDR3 bases are TGCGCCAGCAGCCAACCTGGACAGGGGAATGGCTACACCTTC.

The chain combines TRBV7-2 with TRBJ1-5; unclear D gene. From germline, CDR1 is SGHTA and CDR2 FQGNSA. V gave up 5 bases and J gave up 11 bases, with 16 bases separating them. The CDR3 totals 13 residues. CDR3 in DNA: TGTGCCAGCAGCACCGGGCGGTGGGAGACCCAGCATTTT. This translates into CASSTGRWETQHF.

CDR3 loop: CASSLRAGGYQPQHF. CDR3 DNA sequence: TGTGCCAGCAGTTTACGGGCAGGGGGCTATCAGCCCCAGCATTTT. The gene calls are TRBV6-1 and TRBJ1-5, with TRBD1 identical over 8 bases. This CDR3 has 15 residues. The germline V gene has CDR1 MNHNS and CDR2 SASEGT. Trimming took 5 bases from V and 5 from J; bases not matched to a gene: 8.

In the case of this clonotype: One end of the junction varies from germline; a read error may be responsible. V gene TRBV2 combines with J gene TRBJ1-2; D uncertain. Per germline, CDR1 SNHLY and CDR2 FYNNEI. The CDR3 has 14 residues. The CDR3 DNA reads as TGTGCCAGCGGTTACAGAGGGAGCGACCATGGCTGCACCTTC. Residues: CASGYRGSDHGCTF.

This clonotype was seen at least ten times. V is TRBV7-8 and J is TRBJ1-4, with no clear D. Germline V gene data show CDR1 as SGHVS and CDR2 as FQNEAQ. V lost 6 bases to trimming and J lost 6 bases, with 14 bases between them. This CDR3 is 14 amino acids long. CDR3 in amino acids: CASSLGTTHEKLFF. Written as DNA, the CDR3 is TGTGCCAGCAGTCTTGGTACTACTCATGAAAAACTGTTTTTT.

This clonotype was seen at least ten times. V usage is TRBV5-1 and J usage is TRBJ2-7; D is undetermined. Trimming shortened V by 1 base and J by 1 base, and 9 bases separated the two germline ends. CDR1 is SGHRS, CDR2 YFSETQ, per germline. The CDR3 totals 14 residues. In DNA form, the CDR3 reads TGCGCCAGCAGCTTGTCTACCAGTTCCTACGAGCAGTACTTC. Residues: CASSLSTSSYEQYF.

The gene calls are TRBV29-1 and TRBJ2-6; perhaps TRBD2 as D (5 bases). The length of the CDR3 is 16 residues. V lost 5 bases to trimming and J lost 4 bases, with 18 bases between them. In germline, CDR1 is SQVTM, CDR2 ANQGSEA. This CDR3 is CSVQSEGAPGANVLTF. The CDR3 nucleotides are TGCAGCGTTCAAAGTGAGGGAGCCCCCGGGGCCAACGTCCTGACTTTC.

This clonotype was detected many times. J is TRBJ1-1 and V is TRBV7-3, with D perhaps TRBD1 (5 bases). The V end lost 7 bases, the J end lost 4 bases, and 16 bases lay between the germline ends. Germline V gene data show CDR1 as SGHTA and CDR2 as FQGTGA. CDR3 size: 14 residues. CDR3: CASTMTASSTEAFF. The CDR3 DNA reads as TGTGCCAGCACCATGACAGCATCCTCCACTGAAGCTTTCTTT. The whole variable domain, filled in from reference TRBV7-3 and TRBJ1-1, reads GAGVSQTPSNKVTEKGKYVELRCDPISGHTALYWYRQSLGQGPEFLIYFQGTGAADDSGLPNDRFFAVRPEGSVSTLKIQRTERGDSAVYLCASTMTASSTEAFFGQGTRLTVV.

This clonotype was detected ten times or more. The chain couples TRBV5-1 to TRBJ2-2, with 7 bases aligning to TRBD1. Germline loops: CDR1 SGHRS, CDR2 YFSETQ. The J segment lost 4 bases and the V segment lost 5 bases, leaving 5 bases of the junction unmatched. CDR3 size: 14 residues. The CDR3 DNA follows: TGCGCCAGCAGTTGGGGACAGAGCACCGGGGAGCTGTTTTTT. Its protein product is CASSWGQSTGELFF.

There are many counts of this clonotype. The J gene is TRBJ2-5, the V gene TRBV7-8; 8 bases line up with TRBD2. This CDR3 spans 23 amino acids. Unmatched junction bases numbered 29, after V lost 4 bases and J lost 1 base. From germline, CDR1 is SGHVS and CDR2 FQNEAQ. In DNA, the CDR3 is TGTGCCAGCAGCTCAACTAAGCTGTACCCGGGACTAGGATACTTCTTGTTCCAAGAGACCCAGTACTTC. It translates to CASSSTKLYPGLGYFLFQETQYF.

The chain has TRBV10-3 and TRBJ2-5; TRBD2 matches at 11 bases. The CDR3 extends over 15 amino acids. Trimming cost V 2 bases and J 5 bases; bases outside gene matches: 4. The germline gives CDR1 ENHRY, CDR2 SYGVKD. The CDR3 region has the DNA TGTGCCATCAGTGAGAGTCCTAGCGGGAGGGAGACCCAGTACTTC. Its translation is CAISESPSGRETQYF.

This clonotype has ten or more counts. This chain joins TRBV5-6 and TRBJ1-3, with D possibly matching TRBD1 (5 bases). The CDR3 has 17 amino acids. CDR1 is SGHDT, CDR2 YYEEEE, per germline. V lost 2 bases, J lost 1 base, and 16 bases lay in between. The CDR3, as DNA: TGTGCCAGCAGCTTCGTCGGGGCGCATTGGTCTGGAAACACCATATATTTT. This encodes CASSFVGAHWSGNTIYF. The variable domain in full, with the rest retrieved from reference TRBV5-6 and TRBJ1-3, is DAGVTQSPTHLIKTRGQQVTLRCSPKSGHDTVSWYQQALGQGPQFIFQYYEEEERQRGNFPDRFSGHQFPNYSSELNVNALLLGDSALYLCASSFVGAHWSGNTIYFGEGSWLTVV.

The genes are TRBV9 and TRBJ1-1, with 10 bases that match TRBD1. With 3 bases clipped from V and 3 bases from J, the junction kept 5 bases outside the gene matches. Per the germline V gene, CDR1 is SGDLS and CDR2 is YYNGEE. The CDR3 runs to 15 residues. CDR3 nucleotide sequence: TGTGCCAGCAGCGGACAAGACAGGGGGCACACTGAAGCTTTCTTT. Residues: CASSGQDRGHTEAFF.

This clonotype has just a few counts. Compared with germline, one end of the junction differs, possibly owing to a read error. The gene calls are TRBV5-6 and TRBJ2-7, with 7 bases aligning to TRBD1. Germline loops: CDR1 SGHDT, CDR2 YYEEEE. CDR3 size: 15 residues. The CDR3 coding sequence is TGTGCCAGCAGTTTGGGGACAGCGTCTTACTACGAGCAGTACTTC. Translation gives CASSLGTASYYEQYF. The whole variable domain, remainder taken from reference TRBV5-6 and TRBJ2-7, is DAGVTQSPTHLIKTRGQQVTLRCSPKSGHDTVSWYQQALGQGPQFIFQYYEEEERQRGNFPDRFSGHQFPNYSSELNVNALLLGDSALYLCASSLGTASYYEQYFGPGTRLTVT.

This clonotype was picked up a small number of times. J is TRBJ1-6 and V is TRBV10-2; unclear D gene. V lost 3 bases to trimming and J lost 10 bases, with 13 bases between them. The CDR3 has 14 residues. Germline V lookup: CDR1 WSHSY, CDR2 SAAADI. CDR3 coding DNA: TGCGCCAGCAGTGACTTCCTTGGCGGCTCACCCCTCCACTTT. It translates to CASSDFLGGSPLHF.